Below, one T cell receptor beta chain is given with its context. Its antigen remains unidentified. The authors ran a second PCR of roughly 6 to 12 cycles using a sample-barcoded 5' primer and a J-beta primer mix. Each cDNA molecule carried a tag from a template-switch adaptor that contained 12 random nucleotides. TCRdb reanalysed the 5' RACE reads using MiXCR and keeps one entry per CDR3 protein. There are about 2 million distinct CDR3 sequences in the sample; about 50% occur only once, and roughly 2.1% lies in the top ten. The sample originates from a study of blood T cells in healthy people across ages. General study findings and limits: Calculation of diversity from one million T cells yielded estimates considered to be underestimates. Expanded clonotype changes were possibly confounded by unknown donor CMV status.

Isolating PBMCs gave at least 6 million of these cells per sample. The CDR3 has 17 residues. Trimming stripped 5 bases from V and 8 bases from J, with 25 bases between. The germline V gene has CDR1 SGHTA and CDR2 FQGNSA. The chain has TRBV7-2 and TRBJ1-5; D is possibly TRBD1 (5 bases). Sequencing input: blood. The clonotype was recovered from a woman aged 40 to 50 in good health. CDR3 coding DNA: TGTGCCAGCAGCATCGCGGCCGGGACCGCTTCAGGGAAGCCCCAGCATTTT. The encoded protein is CASSIAAGTASGKPQHF.